This T cell receptor beta chain was identified in a study of shared clonotypes between healthy human individuals (dated by TCRdb to 2020 to 2022). Background for the entire study: A few men and a couple of women, aged 18 to 49 years, made up the cohort. Per donor, three plates each were used for CD4 naive and CD4 memory, two for CD8 naive, and one for CD8 memory. The study deeply sequenced blood TCR repertoires of about 5 healthy adults to estimate repertoire size and the extent of clonotype sharing between individuals. To increase sequencing depth and limit assay-specific biases, different laboratories used diverse techniques to prepare libraries and sequence TCR repertoires. Per donor, leukapheresis produced somewhere between about 0.94 and 9 billion PBMCs.

TCR CDR3 regions were amplified from genomic DNA by multiplex PCR using the deep immunoSEQ assay. For each cell subset, the extracted genomic DNA was distributed evenly across all wells of several immunoSEQ 96-well plates, and each plate served as one replicate. For sorted subsets, 150 to 250 ng genomic DNA, equal to 30,000 or so T cell genomes, was loaded into each replicate PCR. Purified libraries were quantified with a Qubit 3.0 fluorometer, sized on a Bioanalyzer 2100, and re-quantified with the KAPA Library Quantification kit. Each immunoSEQ 96-well plate was sequenced on its own single-read 150-cycle Illumina NextSeq 550 flow cell. Per the original workflow: Because only junctional sequences without quality scores were contained in the immunoSEQ output, filtering matching that applied to full-length reads could not be performed. Sequences were annotated with PyIR, a Python wrapper for IgBLAST v1.9, and V/J genes and CDR3 were assigned using IMGT germline references. Reads with weak V/J assignments (E-value above 1e-6), missing CDR3, stop codons, out-of-frame junctions, or ambiguous translated residues were removed. V3J clonotypes were defined as sequences sharing the same inferred V gene, J gene, and CDR3 amino acid sequence. The percentage overlap between two repertoires was calculated by dividing the number of shared unique clonotypes by the size of the smaller repertoire. Repertoire richness was assessed with RTK rarefaction, the Chao1 estimator, and Recon v2.1 estimates of unobserved clonotypes. Generation probabilities for all TCRbeta clonotypes obtained by the gDNA method from a handful of donors were computed using OLGA. In TCRdb, the immuneACCESS table is reduced to in-frame sequences with V and J assigned. These tables do not hold every clone; where another copy was compared, an unresolved V gene accounts for under half, and the others remain unexplained. Clonal size and the V and J genes are those of that table, whereas D and trimming came from the DNA. The sample profile shows around 2,100,000 clones; roughly 94% of them were found once. The leading ten clones occupy 1.2% of the sample.

This clone turned up a few times. What this receptor recognizes is not known. No per-base quality is available; no much larger clone lies one base away. Overall study results and their limits: Sampling was restricted to blood, and TCR repertoires in tissue are likely to differ from TCR repertoires in blood. Rarefaction of sorted-subset datasets indicated incomplete sequencing despite the large sequencing depth. Sharing across a few donors was observed for around 5% of naive CD4, 3% to 3.5% of naive CD8, about 2.3% of memory CD4, and 0.4% of memory CD8 clonotypes. Based on pairwise subsampling, the degree of clonotype sharing among donors was expected to be affected by sequencing depth. Larger estimated clonotype richness was generally found for naive subsets than for memory subsets. Compared with non-shared clonotypes, the clonotypes found in all four sorted-subset donors had higher generation probabilities. Because the study included only a small number of donors, the genetic and exposure-history diversity represented was limited.

Per the germline V gene, SNHLY is the CDR1 and FYNNEI is the CDR2. Its CDR3 holds 16 amino acids, cysteine through phenylalanine. Here the CDR3 DNA is all that survives: 48 bases in frame from base 1. Trimming takes 0 bases off V and 10 bases off J; junction bases not matched to a gene: 10. CD8 naive samples consisted of CD45RO-negative cells that were positively selected for CCR7, yielding a CD45RA+CCR7+ population without TemRA cells. The donors were healthy, HIV-negative adults who had no recently reported acute infections or vaccinations. All donors were Caucasian adults living in Nashville, Tennessee, USA. Blood was collected by leukapheresis, and PBMCs were isolated by Ficoll-Histopaque density gradient centrifugation and then cryopreserved in liquid nitrogen vapor phase. Analytical flow cytometry was used to check the purity and quantity of every magnetically sorted T cell population. Genomic DNA was isolated from each sorted fraction and quantified by UV absorbance on a Nanodrop 2000c.

Recombination linked TRBV2 to TRBJ2-1, and 9 junctional nucleotides match TRBD1. This receptor was taken from a man aged 18 to 30 in good health. The sequencing input was naive CD8+ T cells sorted from blood. Explained via the paper, the cell subset or site label denotes: CD45RA+CCR7+. The DNA sequence is given as TGTGCCAGCAGTGAAGCTCCCGGGACAGGGAAGCGAGAGCAGTTCTTC. Its translation is CASSEAPGTGKREQFF.